This T cell receptor (beta chain) was sequenced in a study of shared clonotypes between healthy human individuals. General study results and limits: Generation probabilities were higher for clonotypes shared across all four sorted-subset donors than for unshared ones.

The trim removed 0 bases at V and 4 bases at J, leaving 5 bases unmatched. The CDR3 is 15 residues long. CDR1 and CDR2 from the germline V gene are MGHRA and YSYEKL. Using immunoSEQ multiplex PCR, the repertoire was profiled, and TCRdb retains in-frame clones only, with some absent. The sample has about 600,000 clones, about 98% seen once. CD45RO-negative cells were positively selected for CCR7, leaving out terminally differentiated effector memory CD45RA+ cells. Turning to this clone: The target antigen is unknown.

The TCR sequence derives from a man aged 25 to 45 in good health. Sequenced: naive CD8+ T cells sorted from blood. The V call is TRBV4-1, the J call TRBJ2-7, with 8 bases that match TRBD2. For the CDR3, the DNA is TGCGCCAGCAGCCAAGAAACAGCGGGAGCGTACGAGCAGTACTTC. Protein product: CASSQETAGAYEQYF.